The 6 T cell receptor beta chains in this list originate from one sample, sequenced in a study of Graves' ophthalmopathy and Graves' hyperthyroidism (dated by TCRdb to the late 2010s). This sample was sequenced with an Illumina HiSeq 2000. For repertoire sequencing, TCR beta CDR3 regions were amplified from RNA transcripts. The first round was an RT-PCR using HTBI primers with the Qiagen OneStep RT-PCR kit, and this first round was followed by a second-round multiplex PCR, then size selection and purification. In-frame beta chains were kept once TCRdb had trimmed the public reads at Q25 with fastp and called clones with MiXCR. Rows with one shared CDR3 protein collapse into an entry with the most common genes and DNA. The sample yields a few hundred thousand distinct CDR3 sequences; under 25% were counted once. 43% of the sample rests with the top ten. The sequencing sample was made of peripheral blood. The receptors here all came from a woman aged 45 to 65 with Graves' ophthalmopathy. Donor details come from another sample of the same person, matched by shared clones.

CDR3 amino acids: CASSPQANIDTGELFF. In DNA, the CDR3 is TGTGCCAGCAGTCCCCAAGCGAACATAGACACCGGGGAGCTGTTTTTT. This chain uses TRBV27 with TRBJ2-2, with D uncertain. Trimming pared 5 bases from V and 3 bases from J, leaving 16 bases between. This CDR3 spans 16 amino acids. CDR1 and CDR2 from the germline V gene are MNHEY and SMNVEV (reference sequence).

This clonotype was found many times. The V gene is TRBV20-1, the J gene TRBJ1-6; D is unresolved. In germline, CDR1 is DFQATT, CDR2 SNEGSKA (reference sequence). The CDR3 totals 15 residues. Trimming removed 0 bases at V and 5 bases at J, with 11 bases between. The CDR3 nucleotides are TGCAGTGCTAGAGATGGAGACATGAATAATTCACCCCTCCACTTT. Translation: CSARDGDMNNSPLHF.

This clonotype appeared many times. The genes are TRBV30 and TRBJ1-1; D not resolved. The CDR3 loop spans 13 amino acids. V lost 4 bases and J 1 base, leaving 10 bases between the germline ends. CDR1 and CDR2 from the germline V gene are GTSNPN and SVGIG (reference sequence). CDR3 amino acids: CAWTWEPNTEAFF. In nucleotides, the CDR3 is TGTGCCTGGACTTGGGAACCGAACACTGAAGCTTTCTTT.

The DNA of the CDR3 is TGTGCTAGTGGTTTGGGGGCGGATCGTCGCTACACCTTC. Amino acids: CASGLGADRRYTF. V is TRBV12-5 and J is TRBJ1-2; D gene uncertain. The germline gives CDR1 LGHNT, CDR2 FRNRAP. The CDR3 totals 13 residues. The V end lost 1 base, the J end lost 9 bases, and 12 bases lay between the germline ends. Together with reference TRBV12-5 and TRBJ1-2, the CDR3 gives the full variable domain: DARVTQTPRHKVTEMGQEVTMRCQPILGHNTVFWYRQTMMQGLELLAYFRNRAPLDDSGMPKDRFSAEMPDATLATLKIQPSEPRDSAVYFCASGLGADRRYTFGSGTRLTVV.

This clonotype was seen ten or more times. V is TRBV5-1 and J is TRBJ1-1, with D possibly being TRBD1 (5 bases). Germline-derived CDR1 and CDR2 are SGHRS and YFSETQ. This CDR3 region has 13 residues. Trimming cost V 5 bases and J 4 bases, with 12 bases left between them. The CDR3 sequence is CASRTSGGTEAFF. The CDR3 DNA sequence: TGCGCCAGCAGAACTTCGGGGGGCACTGAAGCTTTCTTT.

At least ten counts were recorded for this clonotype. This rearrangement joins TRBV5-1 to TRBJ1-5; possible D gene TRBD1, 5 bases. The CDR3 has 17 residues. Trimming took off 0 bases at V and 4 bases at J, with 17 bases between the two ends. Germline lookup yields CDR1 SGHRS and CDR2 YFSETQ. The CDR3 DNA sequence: TGCGCCAGCAGCTTGGGGGACCGACCTGGAATTAATCAGCCCCAGCATTTT. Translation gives CASSLGDRPGINQPQHF.